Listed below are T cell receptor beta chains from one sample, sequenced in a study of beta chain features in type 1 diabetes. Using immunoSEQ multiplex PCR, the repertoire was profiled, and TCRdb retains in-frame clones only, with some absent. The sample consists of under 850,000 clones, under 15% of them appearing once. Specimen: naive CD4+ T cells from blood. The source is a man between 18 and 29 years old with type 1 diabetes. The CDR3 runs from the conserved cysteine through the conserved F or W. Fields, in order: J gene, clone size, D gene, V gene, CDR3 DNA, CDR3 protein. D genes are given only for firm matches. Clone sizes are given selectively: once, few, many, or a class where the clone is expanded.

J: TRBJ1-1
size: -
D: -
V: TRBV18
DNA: TGTGCCAGCTCACCACCGTCAGGGCCGGCGGGGAACACTGAAGCTTTCTTT
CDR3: CASSPPSGPAGNTEAFF

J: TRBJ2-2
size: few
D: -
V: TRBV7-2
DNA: TGTGCCAGCAGCTTTCGAACCGGGGAGCTGTTTTTT
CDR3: CASSFRTGELFF

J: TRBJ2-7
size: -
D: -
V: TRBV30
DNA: TGTGCCTGGATGTGGGGCTACGAGCAGTACTTC
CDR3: CAWMWGYEQYF

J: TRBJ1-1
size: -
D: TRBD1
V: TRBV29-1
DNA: TGCAGCGTGAACGTGGACAGGGGGCATGGCACTGAAGCTTTCTTT
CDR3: CSVNVDRGHGTEAFF

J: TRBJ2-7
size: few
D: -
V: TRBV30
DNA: TGTGCCTGGAGTGTAGGCAGGACAAGCTCTATTCCCTACGAGCAGTACTTC
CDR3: CAWSVGRTSSIPYEQYF

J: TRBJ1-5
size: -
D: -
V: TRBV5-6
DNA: TGTGCCAGCAGCTTGGCAGGGTCCGGCAATCAGCCCCAGCATTTT
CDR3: CASSLAGSGNQPQHF

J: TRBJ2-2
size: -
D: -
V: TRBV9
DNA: TGTGCCAGCAGCGTGGGTTCACGGGCGGACACCGGGGAGCTGTTTTTT
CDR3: CASSVGSRADTGELFF

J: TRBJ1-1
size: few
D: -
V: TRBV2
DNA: TGTGCCAGCCTACTGTGGGGAGAGAGCACTGAAGCTTTCTTT
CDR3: CASLLWGESTEAFF

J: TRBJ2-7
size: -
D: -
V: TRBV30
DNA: TGTGCCTGCGAAAGGGTTGTGACCGAGCAGTACTTC
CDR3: CACERVVTEQYF

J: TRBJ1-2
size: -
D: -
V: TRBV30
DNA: TGTGCCTGGTTCGGGCTTGGTGGCTACACCTTC
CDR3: CAWFGLGGYTF

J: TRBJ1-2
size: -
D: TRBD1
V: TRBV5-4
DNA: TGTGCCAGCAGCTTGGAAGACAGGGGCCCCTATGGCTACACCTTC
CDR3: CASSLEDRGPYGYTF

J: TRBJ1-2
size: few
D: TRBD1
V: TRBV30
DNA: TGTGCCTGGAACCTACAGGGGTCGGGTGGCTACACCTTC
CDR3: CAWNLQGSGGYTF

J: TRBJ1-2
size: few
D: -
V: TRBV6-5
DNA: TGTGCCAGCAGTTACGAGGGCCAATATGGCTACACCTTC
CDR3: CASSYEGQYGYTF

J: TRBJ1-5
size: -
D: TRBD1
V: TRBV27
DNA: TGTGCCAGCAGTTACAGACAGGGGGGTCAGCCCCAGCATTTT
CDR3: CASSYRQGGQPQHF

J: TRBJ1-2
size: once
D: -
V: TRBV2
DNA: TGTGCCAGCAGCCCGCCGGAAGGGAACTATGGCTACACCTTC
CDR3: CASSPPEGNYGYTF

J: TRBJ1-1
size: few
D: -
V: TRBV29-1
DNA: TGCAGCGTCCTCTACACTGAAGCTTTCTTT
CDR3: CSVLYTEAFF

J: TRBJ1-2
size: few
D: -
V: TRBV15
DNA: TGTGCCACCAGCACTGATGTCTATGGCTACACCTTC
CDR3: CATSTDVYGYTF

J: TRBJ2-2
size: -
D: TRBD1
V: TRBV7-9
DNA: TGTGCCAGCAGCTTAGACAGGGGCGGGGAGCTGTTTTTT
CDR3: CASSLDRGGELFF

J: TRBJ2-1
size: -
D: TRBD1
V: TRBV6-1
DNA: TGTGCCAGCAGTGGGGACAGGGGGTTCTACAATGAGCAGTTCTTC
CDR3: CASSGDRGFYNEQFF

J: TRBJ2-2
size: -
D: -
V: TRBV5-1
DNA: TGCGCCAGCAGCTTGGATGCAGGGAACACCGGGGAGCTGTTTTTT
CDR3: CASSLDAGNTGELFF

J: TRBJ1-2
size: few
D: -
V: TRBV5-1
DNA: TGCGCCAGCAGCCCGATGGGGGGCCCATTAGACGGCTACACCTTC
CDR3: CASSPMGGPLDGYTF

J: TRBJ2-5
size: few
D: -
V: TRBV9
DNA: TGTGCCAGCAGCCAGGGCCTAGCCACCCAAGAGACCCAGTACTTC
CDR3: CASSQGLATQETQYF

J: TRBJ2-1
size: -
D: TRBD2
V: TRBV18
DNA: TGTGCCAGCTCATCGGGACTAGCGGGGGGCAATGAGCAGTTCTTC
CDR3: CASSSGLAGGNEQFF

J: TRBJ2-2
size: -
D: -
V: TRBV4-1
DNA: TGCGCCAGCAGCCAGCCGACGGACAGGAGGGGCACCGGGGAGCTGTTTTTT
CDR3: CASSQPTDRRGTGELFF

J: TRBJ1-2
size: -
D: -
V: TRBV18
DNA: TGTGCCAGCTCCCTTCAGGACAGTAACTCCTATGGCTACACCTTC
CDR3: CASSLQDSNSYGYTF

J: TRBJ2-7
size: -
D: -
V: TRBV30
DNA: TGTGCCTGGAGTGGGCAGTCCTACGAGCAGTACTTC
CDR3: CAWSGQSYEQYF

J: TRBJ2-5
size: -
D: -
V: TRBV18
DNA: TGTGCCAGTGGGAAAAATAGGCAAGAGACCCAGTACTTC
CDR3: CASGKNRQETQYF

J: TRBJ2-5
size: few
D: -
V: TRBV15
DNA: TGTGCCGCCGGGACACCGAGAAACCAAGAGACCCAGTACTTC
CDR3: CAAGTPRNQETQYF

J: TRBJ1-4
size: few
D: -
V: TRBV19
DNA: TGTGCCAGCAAGAACTCCGGGACACAAGAAAAACTGTTTTTT
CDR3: CASKNSGTQEKLFF

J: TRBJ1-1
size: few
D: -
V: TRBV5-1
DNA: TGCGCCAGCAGCTTGGAGCTGAACACTGAAGCTTTCTTT
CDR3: CASSLELNTEAFF

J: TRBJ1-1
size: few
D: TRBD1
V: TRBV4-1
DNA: TGCGCCAGCAGCCAAGGACGGGACAGGGAGTCAGATGAAGCTTTCTTT
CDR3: CASSQGRDRESDEAFF

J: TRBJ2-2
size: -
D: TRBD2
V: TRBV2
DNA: TGTGCCAGCAGTGAATGGACTAGGGGCACCGGGGAGCTGTTTTTT
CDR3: CASSEWTRGTGELFF

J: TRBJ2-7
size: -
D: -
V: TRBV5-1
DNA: TGCGCCAGCAGCTTGACTGGCTACGAGCAGTACTTC
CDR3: CASSLTGYEQYF

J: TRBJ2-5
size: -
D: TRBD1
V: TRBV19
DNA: TGTGCCAGTAGTAACGTCTGGACAGGGGGTCACGAGACCCAGTACTTC
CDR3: CASSNVWTGGHETQYF

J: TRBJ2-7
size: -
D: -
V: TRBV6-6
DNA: TGTGCCAGCAGTTACTCACCAGGCTCCTACGAGCAGTACTTC
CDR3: CASSYSPGSYEQYF

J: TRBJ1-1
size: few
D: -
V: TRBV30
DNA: TGTGCCTGGAACGGGGTCACTGAAGCTTTCTTT
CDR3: CAWNGVTEAFF

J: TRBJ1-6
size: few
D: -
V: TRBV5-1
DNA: TGCGCCAGCAGCTTGGTCGGGGAATCACCCCTCCACTTT
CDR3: CASSLVGESPLHF

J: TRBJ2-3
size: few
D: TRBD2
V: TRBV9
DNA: TGTGCCAGCAGCGTAGTGGGAGGGAGTGGGGCAGATACGCAGTATTTT
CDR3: CASSVVGGSGADTQYF